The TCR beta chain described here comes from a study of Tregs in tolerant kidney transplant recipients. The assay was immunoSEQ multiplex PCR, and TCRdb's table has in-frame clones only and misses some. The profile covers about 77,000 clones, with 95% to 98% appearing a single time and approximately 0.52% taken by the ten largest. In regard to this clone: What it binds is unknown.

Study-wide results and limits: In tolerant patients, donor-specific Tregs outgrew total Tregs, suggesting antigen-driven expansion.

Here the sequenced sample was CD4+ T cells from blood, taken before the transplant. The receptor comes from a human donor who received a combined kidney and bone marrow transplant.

CDR3 loop: CASRLLGNTGELFF. In DNA form, the CDR3 reads TGTGCCAGCAGACTACTAGGTAACACCGGGGAGCTGTTTTTT. The chain couples TRBV7-2 to TRBJ2-2; D is perhaps TRBD2 (5 bases). This CDR3 is built from 14 residues. Trimming stripped 6 bases from V and 2 bases from J, with 10 bases between. Germline V lookup: CDR1 SGHTA, CDR2 FQGNSA.